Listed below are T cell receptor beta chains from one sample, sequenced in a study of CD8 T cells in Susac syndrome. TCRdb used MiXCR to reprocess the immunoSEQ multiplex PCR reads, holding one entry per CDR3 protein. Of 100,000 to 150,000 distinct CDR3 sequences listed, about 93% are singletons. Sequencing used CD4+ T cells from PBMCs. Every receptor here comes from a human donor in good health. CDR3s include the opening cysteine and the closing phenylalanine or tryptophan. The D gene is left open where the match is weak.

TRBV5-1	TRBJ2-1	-	TGCGCCAGCAGCTTAGGATCGAGCTCCTACAATGAGCAGTTCTTC	CASSLGSSSYNEQFF
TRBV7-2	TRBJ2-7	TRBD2	TGTGCCAGCAGCTTTGGGGGGGGAGACTACGAGCAGTACTTC	CASSFGGGDYEQYF
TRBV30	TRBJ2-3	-	TGTGCCTGGAGTCTCACAGATACGCAGTATTTT	CAWSLTDTQYF
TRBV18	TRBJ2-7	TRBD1	TGTGCCAGCTCACACGGACAGGGCCAGAGCGAGCAGTACTTC	CASSHGQGQSEQYF
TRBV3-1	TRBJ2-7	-	TGTGCCAGCAGCCAACAGAACAACTACGAGCAGTACTTC	CASSQQNNYEQYF
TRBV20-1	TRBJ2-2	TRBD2	TGCAGTGTTAGCGGGAGCCTTAACCCCGGGGAGCTGTTTTTT	CSVSGSLNPGELFF
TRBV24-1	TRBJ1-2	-	TGTGCCACCAGTGACCGGGACGGCCTGGGCTACACCTTC	CATSDRDGLGYTF
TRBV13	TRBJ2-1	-	TGTGCCAGCAGCTTATCCTTGGCTAGCGCCTCCTACAATGAGCAGTTCTTC	CASSLSLASASYNEQFF
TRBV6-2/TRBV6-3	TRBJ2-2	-	TGTGCCAGCAGTTACTCGGAGGAGCTCAACACCGGGGAGCTGTTTTTT	CASSYSEELNTGELFF
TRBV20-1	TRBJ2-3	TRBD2	TGCAGTGCTACGAGTGGACTAGGAAAAACAGATACGCAGTATTTT	CSATSGLGKTDTQYF
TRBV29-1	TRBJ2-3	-	TGCAGCGTTCAGACAGTCGCAGATACGCAGTATTTT	CSVQTVADTQYF
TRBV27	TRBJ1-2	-	TGTGCCAGCAGTTTATCGGGGGGCTATGGCTACACCTTC	CASSLSGGYGYTF
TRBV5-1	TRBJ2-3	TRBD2	TGCGCCAGCAGCATTAGCGGGGACACAGATACGCAGTATTTT	CASSISGDTDTQYF